The present T cell receptor beta chain was sequenced within a study of regulatory T cells in long-lasting Graves disease. General study results and limits: The study found TRBV28, TRBJ1-2 and TRBJ2-5 favored in persistent disease. Persistent patients shared more public clonotypes (2,741) than newly diagnosed patients (approximately 1,000). Persistent-disease Graves' patients showed less TCR diversity than new cases.

This sample's time point: newly diagnosed GD, antithyroid drugs for less than 3 months. Making the TCR library involved RNA that had been extracted from PBMCs. Details on this clonotype: Its antigen remains unidentified.

Germline V gene sequence: CDR1 SGHNT, CDR2 YENEEA. The CDR3 length is 13 residues. Trimming pared 4 bases from V and 5 bases from J, leaving 11 bases between. To make TCR beta libraries, researchers used iRepertoire HTBI primers and Arm-PCR of CDR3 regions. TCRdb re-analysed the multiplex PCR reads in MiXCR, keeping a single row per CDR3 protein. Here the sample spans about 300,000 distinct CDR3 sequences, more than 15% being singletons. The chain employs TRBV11-3 and TRBJ2-5, with D maybe TRBD2 (6 bases). This TCR was sampled from a female donor with Graves disease. Sequences were derived from peripheral blood mononuclear cells (PBMCs), sampled at new diagnosis, from a patient treated with antithyroid drugs. The CDR3 protein is CASSSGVHETQYF. CDR3 in DNA: TGTGCCAGCAGCTCGGGGGTCCACGAGACCCAGTACTTC.